This T cell receptor (beta chain) originates from a study of radiation and T cells in renal cell carcinoma. CDR1 is LNHDA and CDR2 is SQIVND in the germline V gene (reference sequence). This CDR3 is 13 amino acids long. With 3 bases removed from V and 6 bases from J, the gap between germline ends came to 11 bases. Regarding the study as a whole: From baseline, blood top tumor clonotypes peaked at 2 weeks post-radiation. Pretreatment tumor biopsies were lacking, so baseline clonotypes are unknown.

Notes on this clone: Its specificity is unknown.

Stated time point: blood 2 weeks post-SBRT. Treatment reported: 15 Gy SBRT to primary tumor, nephrectomy 4 weeks later. TCRdb keeps only in-frame clones here, not all; method: immunoSEQ multiplex PCR. The table records about 130,000 clones, more than 70% of them present only once. The input for sequencing was blood, taken from a patient whose treatment included radiotherapy and nephrectomy. The chain combines TRBV19 with TRBJ1-1, with D possibly matching TRBD1 (6 bases). This clonotype was obtained from a woman between 65 and 79 years old with renal cell carcinoma. CDR3 in DNA: TGTGCCAGTAGTATCGGGGGGGGCCCTGAAGCTTTCTTT. This sequence encodes CASSIGGGPEAFF.